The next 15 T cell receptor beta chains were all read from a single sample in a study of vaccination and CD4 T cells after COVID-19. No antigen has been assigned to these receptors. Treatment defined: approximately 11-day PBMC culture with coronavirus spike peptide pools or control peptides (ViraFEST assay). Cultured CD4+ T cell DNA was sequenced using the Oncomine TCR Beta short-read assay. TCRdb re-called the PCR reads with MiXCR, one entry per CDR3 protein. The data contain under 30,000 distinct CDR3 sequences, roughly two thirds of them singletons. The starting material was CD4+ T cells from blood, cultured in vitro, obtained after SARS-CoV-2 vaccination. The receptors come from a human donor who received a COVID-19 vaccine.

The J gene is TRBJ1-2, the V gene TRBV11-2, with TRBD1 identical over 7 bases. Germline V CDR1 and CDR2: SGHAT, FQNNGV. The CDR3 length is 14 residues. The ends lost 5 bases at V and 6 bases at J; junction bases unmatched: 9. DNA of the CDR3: TGTGCCAGCAGCCAACGGCAGGGGGTGGATGGCTACACCTTC. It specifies CASSQRQGVDGYTF.

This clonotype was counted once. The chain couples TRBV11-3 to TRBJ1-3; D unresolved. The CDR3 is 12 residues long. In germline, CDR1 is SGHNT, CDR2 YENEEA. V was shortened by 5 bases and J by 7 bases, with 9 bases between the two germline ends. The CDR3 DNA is TGTGCCAGCAGCGAAGGAGGGAACACCATATATTTT. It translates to CASSEGGNTIYF.

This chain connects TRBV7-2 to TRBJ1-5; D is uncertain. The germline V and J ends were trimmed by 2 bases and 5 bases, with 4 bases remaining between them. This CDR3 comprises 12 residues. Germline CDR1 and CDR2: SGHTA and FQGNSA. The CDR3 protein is CASSLLYQPQHF. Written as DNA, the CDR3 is TGTGCCAGCAGCTTACTGTATCAGCCCCAGCATTTT.

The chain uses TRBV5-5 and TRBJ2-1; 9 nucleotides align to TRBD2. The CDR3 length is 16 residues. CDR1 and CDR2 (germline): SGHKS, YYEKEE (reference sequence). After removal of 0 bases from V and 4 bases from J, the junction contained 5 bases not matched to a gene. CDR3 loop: CASSLGAGGLYNEQFF. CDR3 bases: TGTGCCAGCAGCTTGGGTGCGGGAGGGTTGTACAATGAGCAGTTCTTC.

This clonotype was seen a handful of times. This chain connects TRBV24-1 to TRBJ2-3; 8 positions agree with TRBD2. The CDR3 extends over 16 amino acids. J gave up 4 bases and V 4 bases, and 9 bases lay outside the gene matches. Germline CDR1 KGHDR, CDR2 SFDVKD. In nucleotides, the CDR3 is TGTGCCACCAGTGACCCAGAGCGGGGGAGGTCAGATACGCAGTATTTT. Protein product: CATSDPERGRSDTQYF.

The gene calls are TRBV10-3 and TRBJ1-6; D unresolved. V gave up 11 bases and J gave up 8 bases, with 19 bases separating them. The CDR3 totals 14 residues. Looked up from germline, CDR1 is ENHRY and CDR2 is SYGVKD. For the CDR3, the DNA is TGTGCCTCGTCCATTGACGCCGAGTATTCACCCCTCCACTTT. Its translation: CASSIDAEYSPLHF.

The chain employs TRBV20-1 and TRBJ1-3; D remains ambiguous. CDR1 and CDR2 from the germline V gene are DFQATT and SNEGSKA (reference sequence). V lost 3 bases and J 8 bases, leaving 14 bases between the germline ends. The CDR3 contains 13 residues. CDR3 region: CSASRPRGDTIYF. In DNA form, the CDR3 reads TGCAGTGCTAGTCGCCCGCGGGGAGACACCATATATTTT.

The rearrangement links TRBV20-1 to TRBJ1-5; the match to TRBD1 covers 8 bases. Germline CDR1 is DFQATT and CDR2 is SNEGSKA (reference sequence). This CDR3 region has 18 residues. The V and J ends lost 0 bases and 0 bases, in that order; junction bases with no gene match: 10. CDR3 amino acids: CSARDPGQGIDSNQPQHF. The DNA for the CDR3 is TGCAGTGCTAGAGACCCCGGACAGGGAATCGATAGCAATCAGCCCCAGCATTTT.

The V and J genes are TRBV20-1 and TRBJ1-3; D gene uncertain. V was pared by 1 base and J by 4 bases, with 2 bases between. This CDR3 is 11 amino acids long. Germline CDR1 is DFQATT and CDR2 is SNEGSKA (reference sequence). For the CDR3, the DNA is TGCAGTGCTAGAGGGGGAAACACCATATATTTT. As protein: CSARGGNTIYF.

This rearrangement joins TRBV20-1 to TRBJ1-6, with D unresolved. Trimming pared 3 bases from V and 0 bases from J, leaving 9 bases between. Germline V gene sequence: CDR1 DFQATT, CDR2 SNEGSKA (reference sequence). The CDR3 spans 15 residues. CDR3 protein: CSASGLDSYNSPLHF. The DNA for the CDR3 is TGCAGTGCTAGTGGACTGGACTCCTATAATTCACCCCTCCACTTT.

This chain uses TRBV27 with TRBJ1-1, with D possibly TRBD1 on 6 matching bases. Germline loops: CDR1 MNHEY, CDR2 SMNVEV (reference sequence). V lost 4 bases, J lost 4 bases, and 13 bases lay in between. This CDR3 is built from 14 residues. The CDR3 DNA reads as TGTGCCAGCAGTTCACAGGGAAAGGGCACTGAAGCTTTCTTT. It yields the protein CASSSQGKGTEAFF.

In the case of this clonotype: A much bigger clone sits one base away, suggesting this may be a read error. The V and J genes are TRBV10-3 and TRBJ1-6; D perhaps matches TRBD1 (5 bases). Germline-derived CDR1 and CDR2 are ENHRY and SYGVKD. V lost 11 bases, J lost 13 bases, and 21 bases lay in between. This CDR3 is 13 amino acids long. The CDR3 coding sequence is TGTGCCTTCGGATCCGTTCGGGGGGACCCCCTCCACTTT. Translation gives CAFGSVRGDPLHF.

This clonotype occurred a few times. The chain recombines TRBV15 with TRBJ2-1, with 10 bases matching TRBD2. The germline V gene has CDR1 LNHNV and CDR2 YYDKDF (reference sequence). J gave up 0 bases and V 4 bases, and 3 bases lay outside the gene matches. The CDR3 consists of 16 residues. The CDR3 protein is CATSISGGRSYNEQFF. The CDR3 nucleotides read TGTGCCACCAGCATTAGCGGGGGGCGCTCCTACAATGAGCAGTTCTTC.

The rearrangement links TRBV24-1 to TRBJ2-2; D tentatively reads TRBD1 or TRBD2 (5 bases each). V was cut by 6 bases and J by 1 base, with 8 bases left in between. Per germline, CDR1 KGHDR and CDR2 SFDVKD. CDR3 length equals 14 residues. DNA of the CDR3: TGTGCCACCAGTCGGGACGGGAACACCGGGGAGCTGTTTTTT. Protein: CATSRDGNTGELFF.

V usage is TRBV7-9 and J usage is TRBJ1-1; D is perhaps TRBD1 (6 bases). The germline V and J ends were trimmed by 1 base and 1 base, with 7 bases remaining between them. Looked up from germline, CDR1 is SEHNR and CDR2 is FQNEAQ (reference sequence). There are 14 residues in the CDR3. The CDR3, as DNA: TGTGCCAGCAGCTTAGACAGGGAGAACACTGAAGCTTTCTTT. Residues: CASSLDRENTEAFF.